This TCR beta chain stems from a study of T-cell reconstitution after alpha-beta-depleted transplantation in children. Points from the study as a whole: By one year post-transplant, T-cell counts and diversity largely arose from T cells that were newly produced.

Trimming removed 5 bases at V and 9 bases at J, with 27 bases between. Germline V gene sequence: CDR1 MNHNS, CDR2 SASEGT. CDR3 size: 17 residues. Unique molecular identifiers tagged the TCRbeta library. MiXCR, run by TCRdb on the PCR reads, gives a single entry per CDR3 protein. Here the sample spans around 580,000 distinct CDR3 sequences, roughly 23% being singletons. With regard to this clonotype: As yet, its antigen is unknown.

The receptor was derived from a boy in the first two years of life who had a stem cell transplant for acute myeloid leukemia, so the T cells may come from the graft donor. This chain links TRBV6-1 with TRBJ2-3; unclear D gene. Sequenced here: PBMCs, mostly from graft donor cells, sampled 360 days after TCRalphabeta/CD19-depleted stem cell transplant. The chain's CDR3 is CASSMRRATEAIGTQYF. CDR3 DNA sequence: TGTGCCAGCAGTATGCGACGTGCGACCGAGGCGATCGGGACGCAGTATTTT.